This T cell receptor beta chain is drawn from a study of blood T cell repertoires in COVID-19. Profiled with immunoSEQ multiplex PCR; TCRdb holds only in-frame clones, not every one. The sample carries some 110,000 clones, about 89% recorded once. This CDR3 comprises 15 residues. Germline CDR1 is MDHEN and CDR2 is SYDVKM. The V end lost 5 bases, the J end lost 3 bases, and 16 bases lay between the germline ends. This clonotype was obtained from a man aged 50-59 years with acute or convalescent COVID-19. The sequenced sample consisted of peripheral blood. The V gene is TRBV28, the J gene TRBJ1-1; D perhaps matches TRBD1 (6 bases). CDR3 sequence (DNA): TGTGCCAGCAGTCCCAATCGGGGGGGCTACACTGAAGCTTTCTTT. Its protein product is CASSPNRGGYTEAFF.